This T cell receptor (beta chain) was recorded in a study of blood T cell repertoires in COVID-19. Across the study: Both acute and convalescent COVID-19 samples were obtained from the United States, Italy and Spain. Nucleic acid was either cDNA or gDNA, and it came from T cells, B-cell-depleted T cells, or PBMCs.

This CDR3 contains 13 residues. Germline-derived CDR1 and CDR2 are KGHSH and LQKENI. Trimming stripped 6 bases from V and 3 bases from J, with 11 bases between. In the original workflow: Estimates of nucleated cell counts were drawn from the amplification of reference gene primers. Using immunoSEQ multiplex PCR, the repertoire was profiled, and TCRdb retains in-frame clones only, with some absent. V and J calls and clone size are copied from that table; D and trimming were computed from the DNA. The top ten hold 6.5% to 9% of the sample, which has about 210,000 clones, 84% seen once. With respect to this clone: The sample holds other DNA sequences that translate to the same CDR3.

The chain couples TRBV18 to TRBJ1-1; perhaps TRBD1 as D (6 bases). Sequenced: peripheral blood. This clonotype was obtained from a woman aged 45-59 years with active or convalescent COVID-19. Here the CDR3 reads CASSQGGDTEAFF. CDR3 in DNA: TGTGCCAGCTCGCAAGGGGGGGACACTGAAGCTTTCTTT.